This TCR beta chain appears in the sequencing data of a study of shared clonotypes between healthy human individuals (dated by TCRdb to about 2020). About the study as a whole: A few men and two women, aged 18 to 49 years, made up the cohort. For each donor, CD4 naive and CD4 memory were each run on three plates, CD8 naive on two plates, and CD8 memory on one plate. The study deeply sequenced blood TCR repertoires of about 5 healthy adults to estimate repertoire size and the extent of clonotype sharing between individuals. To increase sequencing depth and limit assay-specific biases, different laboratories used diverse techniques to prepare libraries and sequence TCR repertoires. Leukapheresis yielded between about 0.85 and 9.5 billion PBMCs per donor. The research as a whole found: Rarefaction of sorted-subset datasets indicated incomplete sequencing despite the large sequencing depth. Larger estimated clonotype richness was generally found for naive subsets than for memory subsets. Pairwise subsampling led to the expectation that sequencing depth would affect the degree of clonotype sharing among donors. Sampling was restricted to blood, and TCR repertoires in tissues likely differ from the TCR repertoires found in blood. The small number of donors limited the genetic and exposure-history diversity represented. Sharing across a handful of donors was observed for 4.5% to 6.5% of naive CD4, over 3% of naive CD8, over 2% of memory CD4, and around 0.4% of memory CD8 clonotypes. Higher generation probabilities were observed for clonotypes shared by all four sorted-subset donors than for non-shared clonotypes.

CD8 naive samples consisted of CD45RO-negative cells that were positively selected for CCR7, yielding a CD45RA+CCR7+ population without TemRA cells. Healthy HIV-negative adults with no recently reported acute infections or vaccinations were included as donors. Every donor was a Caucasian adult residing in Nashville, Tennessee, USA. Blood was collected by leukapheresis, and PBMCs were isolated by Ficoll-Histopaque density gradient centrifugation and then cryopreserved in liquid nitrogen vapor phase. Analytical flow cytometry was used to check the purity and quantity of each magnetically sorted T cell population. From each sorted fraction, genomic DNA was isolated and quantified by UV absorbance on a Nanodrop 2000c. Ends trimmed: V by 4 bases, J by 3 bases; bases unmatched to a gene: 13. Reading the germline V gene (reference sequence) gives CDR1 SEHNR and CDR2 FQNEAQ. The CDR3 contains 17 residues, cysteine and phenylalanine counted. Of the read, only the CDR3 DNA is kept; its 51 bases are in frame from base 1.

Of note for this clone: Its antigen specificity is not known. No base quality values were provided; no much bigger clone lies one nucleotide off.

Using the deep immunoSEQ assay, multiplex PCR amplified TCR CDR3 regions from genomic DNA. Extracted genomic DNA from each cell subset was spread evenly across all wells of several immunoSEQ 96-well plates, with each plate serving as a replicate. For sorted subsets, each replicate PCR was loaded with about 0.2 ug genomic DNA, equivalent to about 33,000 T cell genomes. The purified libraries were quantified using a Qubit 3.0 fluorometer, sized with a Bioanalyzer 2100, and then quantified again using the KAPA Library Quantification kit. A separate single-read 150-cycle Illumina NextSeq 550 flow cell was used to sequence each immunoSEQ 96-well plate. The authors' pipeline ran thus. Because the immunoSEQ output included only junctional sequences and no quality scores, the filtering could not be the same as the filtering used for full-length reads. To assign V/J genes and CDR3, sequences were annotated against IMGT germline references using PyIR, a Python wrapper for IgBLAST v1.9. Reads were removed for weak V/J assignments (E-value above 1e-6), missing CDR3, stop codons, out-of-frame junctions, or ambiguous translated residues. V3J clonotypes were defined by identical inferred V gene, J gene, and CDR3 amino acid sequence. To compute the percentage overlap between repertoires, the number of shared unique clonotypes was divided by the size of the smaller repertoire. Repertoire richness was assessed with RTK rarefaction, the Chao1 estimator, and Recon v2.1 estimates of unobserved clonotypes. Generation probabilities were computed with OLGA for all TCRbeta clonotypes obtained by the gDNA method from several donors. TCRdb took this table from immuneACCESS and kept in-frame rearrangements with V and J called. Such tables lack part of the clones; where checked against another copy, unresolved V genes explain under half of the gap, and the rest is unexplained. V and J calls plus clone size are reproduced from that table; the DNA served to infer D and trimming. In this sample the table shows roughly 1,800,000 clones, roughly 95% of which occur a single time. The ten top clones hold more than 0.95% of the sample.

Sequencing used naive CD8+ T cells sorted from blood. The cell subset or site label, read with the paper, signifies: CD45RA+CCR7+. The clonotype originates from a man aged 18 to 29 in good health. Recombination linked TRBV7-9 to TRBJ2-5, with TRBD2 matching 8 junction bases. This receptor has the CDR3 CASSSYGGEATEETQYF. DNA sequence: TGTGCCAGCAGCTCGTACGGGGGGGAAGCGACTGAAGAGACCCAGTACTTC. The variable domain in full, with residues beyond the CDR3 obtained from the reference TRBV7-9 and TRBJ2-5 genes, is DTGVSQNPRHKITKRGQNVTFRCDPISEHNRLYWYRQTLGQGPEFLTYFQNEAQLEKSRLLSDRFSAERPKGSFSTLEIQRTEQGDSAMYLCASSSYGGEATEETQYFGPGTRLLVL.